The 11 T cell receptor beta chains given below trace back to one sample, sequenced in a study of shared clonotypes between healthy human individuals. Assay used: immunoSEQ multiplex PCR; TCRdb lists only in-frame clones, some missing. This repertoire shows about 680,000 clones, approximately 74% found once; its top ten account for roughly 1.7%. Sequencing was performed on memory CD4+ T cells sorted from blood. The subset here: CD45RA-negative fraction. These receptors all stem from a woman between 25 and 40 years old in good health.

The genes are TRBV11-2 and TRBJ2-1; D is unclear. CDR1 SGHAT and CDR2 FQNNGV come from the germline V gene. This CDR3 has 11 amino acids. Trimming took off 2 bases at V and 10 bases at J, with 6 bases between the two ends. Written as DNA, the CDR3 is TGTGCCAGCAGCTTAATAGGGGAGCAGTTCTTC. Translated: CASSLIGEQFF.

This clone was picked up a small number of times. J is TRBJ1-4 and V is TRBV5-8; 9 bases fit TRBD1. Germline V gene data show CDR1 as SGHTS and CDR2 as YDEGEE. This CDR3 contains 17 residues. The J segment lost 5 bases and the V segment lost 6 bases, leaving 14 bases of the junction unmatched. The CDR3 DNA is TGTGCCAGCACCCCCCGACAGGGGGTAAGGGGAAATGAAAAACTGTTTTTT. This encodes CASTPRQGVRGNEKLFF. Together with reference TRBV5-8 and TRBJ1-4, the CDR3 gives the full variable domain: EAGVTQSPTHLIKTRGQQATLRCSPISGHTSVYWYQQALGLGLQFLLWYDEGEERNRGNFPPRFSGRQFPNYSSELNVNALELEDSALYLCASTPRQGVRGNEKLFFGSGTQLSVL.

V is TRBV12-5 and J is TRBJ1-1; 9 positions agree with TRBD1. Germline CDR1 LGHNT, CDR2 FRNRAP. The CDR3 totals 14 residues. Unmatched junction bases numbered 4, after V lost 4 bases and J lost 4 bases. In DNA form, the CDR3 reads TGTGCTAGTGGTTCACAGGGGGCCCTCACTGAAGCTTTCTTT. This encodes CASGSQGALTEAFF.

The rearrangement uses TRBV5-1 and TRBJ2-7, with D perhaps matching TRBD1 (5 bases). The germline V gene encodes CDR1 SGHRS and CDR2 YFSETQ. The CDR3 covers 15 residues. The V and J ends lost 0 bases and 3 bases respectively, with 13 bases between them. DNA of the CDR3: TGCGCCAGCAGCTTGGAGAAAGCAGGGTACTACGAGCAGTACTTC. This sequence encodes CASSLEKAGYYEQYF.

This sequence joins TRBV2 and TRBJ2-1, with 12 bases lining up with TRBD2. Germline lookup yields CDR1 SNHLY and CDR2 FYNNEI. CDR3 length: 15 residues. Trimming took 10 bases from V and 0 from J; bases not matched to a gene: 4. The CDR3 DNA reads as TGTGCCACCGGACTAGCGGGGAGCTCCTACAATGAGCAGTTCTTC. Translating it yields CATGLAGSSYNEQFF. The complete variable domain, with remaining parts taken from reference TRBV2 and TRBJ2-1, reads EPEVTQTPSHQVTQMGQEVILRCVPISNHLYFYWYRQILGQKVEFLVSFYNNEISEKSEIFDDQFSVERPDGSNFTLKIRSTKLEDSAMYFCATGLAGSSYNEQFFGPGTRLTVL.

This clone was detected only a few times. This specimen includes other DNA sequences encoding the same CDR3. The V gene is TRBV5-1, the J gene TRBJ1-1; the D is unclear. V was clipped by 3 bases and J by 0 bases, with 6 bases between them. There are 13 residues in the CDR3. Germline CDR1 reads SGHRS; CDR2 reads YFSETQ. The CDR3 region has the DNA TGCGCCAGCAGCTCTTCTATGAACACTGAAGCTTTCTTT. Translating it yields CASSSSMNTEAFF.

CDR3 coding DNA: TGTGCCAGCAGTTACTGGGATGGCCACACCGGGGAGCTGTTTTTT. Translated, it gives CASSYWDGHTGELFF. This rearrangement joins TRBV6-5 to TRBJ2-2, with unresolved D. Trimming pared 1 base from V and 3 bases from J, leaving 9 bases between. The CDR3 totals 15 residues. Germline loops: CDR1 MNHEY, CDR2 SVGAGI.

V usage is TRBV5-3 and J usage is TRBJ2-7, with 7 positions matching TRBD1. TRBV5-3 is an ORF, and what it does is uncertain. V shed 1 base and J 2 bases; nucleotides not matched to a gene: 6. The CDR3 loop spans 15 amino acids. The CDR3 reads CARSLQDRRTYEQYF. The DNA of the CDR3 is TGTGCCAGAAGCTTGCAGGACAGGAGGACCTACGAGCAGTACTTC.

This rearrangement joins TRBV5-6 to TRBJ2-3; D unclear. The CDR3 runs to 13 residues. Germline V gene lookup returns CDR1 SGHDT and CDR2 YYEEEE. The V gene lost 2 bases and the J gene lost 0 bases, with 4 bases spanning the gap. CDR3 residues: CASSLKSTDTQYF. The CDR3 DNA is TGTGCCAGCAGCTTAAAGAGCACAGATACGCAGTATTTT.

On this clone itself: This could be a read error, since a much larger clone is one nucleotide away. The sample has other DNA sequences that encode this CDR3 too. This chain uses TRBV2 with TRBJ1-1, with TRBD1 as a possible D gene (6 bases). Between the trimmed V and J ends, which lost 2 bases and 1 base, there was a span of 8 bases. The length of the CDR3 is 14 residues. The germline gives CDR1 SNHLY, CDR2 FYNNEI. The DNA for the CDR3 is TGTGCCAGCAGTGAACAGGGGACGAACACTGAAGCTTTCTTT. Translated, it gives CASSEQGTNTEAFF.

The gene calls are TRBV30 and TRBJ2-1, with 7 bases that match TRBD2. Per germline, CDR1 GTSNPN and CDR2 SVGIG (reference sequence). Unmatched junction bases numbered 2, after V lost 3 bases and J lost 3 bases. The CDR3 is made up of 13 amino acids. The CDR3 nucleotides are TGTGCCTGGAGCGGGGGGTTCTACAATGAGCAGTTCTTC. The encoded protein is CAWSGGFYNEQFF.